Following are 16 T cell receptor beta chains from one sample sequenced in a study of blood T cells in healthy people across ages (dated by TCRdb to the mid-2010s). Libraries were constructed by 5' RACE. Sequencing was performed on an Illumina HiSeq 2500. A second PCR of about 6 to 12 cycles was run with a J-beta primer mix and a sample-barcoded 5' primer. The raw public data were reprocessed by TCRdb itself: fastp quality trimming at Q25, MiXCR clonotype calling, in-frame beta chains only. Every distinct CDR3 protein forms one entry, paired with its most common genes and DNA. This sample lists about 1.6 million distinct CDR3 sequences; 34% were detected once. 11% of the sample goes to the ten largest clones. The sample was blood. These TCRs come from a woman aged 30 to 39 in good health.

This clonotype was detected a few times. The V and J genes are TRBV21-1 and TRBJ2-4. TRBV21-1 is a pseudogene. This CDR3 spans 13 amino acids. CDR3 sequence reads: CAEKQRAKNIQYF. DNA for the CDR3: TGTGCCGAGAAACAGAGGGCCAAAAACATTCAGTACTTC.

V usage is TRBV20-1 and J usage is TRBJ2-5; 7 bases fit TRBD2. After removal of 6 bases from V and 4 bases from J, the junction contained 14 bases not matched to a gene. This CDR3 has 15 amino acids. Looked up from germline, CDR1 is DFQATT and CDR2 is SNEGSKA (reference sequence). The CDR3 DNA is TGCAGTGCCATGGGGTGGACTAGGGAGATAGAGACCCAGTACTTC. This encodes CSAMGWTREIETQYF.

For this clonotype: One end of the junction fails to match germline, which may point to a read error. The J gene is TRBJ2-7, the V gene TRBV20-1; D not certain. The germline gives CDR1 DFQATT, CDR2 SNEGSKA (reference sequence). The CDR3 has 11 amino acids. The CDR3 DNA follows: TGCAGGGCTAGAGAAGGACCTGAGCAGTACTTC. As protein: CRAREGPEQYF.

The chain couples TRBV29-1 to TRBJ2-5; 7 nucleotides align to TRBD1. The V segment lost 2 bases and the J segment 4 bases; nucleotides outside the gene matches: 4. Germline CDR1 SQVTM, CDR2 ANQGSEA. The CDR3 sequence is 13 residues long. CDR3 nucleotide sequence: TGCAGCGTTGAAACTAACAGGGGAGAGACCCAGTACTTC. Translating it yields CSVETNRGETQYF. The full variable domain, with the rest looked up from reference TRBV29-1 and TRBJ2-5, is SAVISQKPSRDICQRGTSLTIQCQVDSQVTMMFWYRQQPGQSLTLIATANQGSEATYESGFVIDKFPISRPNLTFSTLTVSNMSPEDSSIYLCSVETNRGETQYFGPGTRLLVL.

V and J are TRBV15 and TRBJ1-1; D remains ambiguous. The CDR3 loop spans 15 amino acids. From germline, CDR1 is LNHNV and CDR2 YYDKDF (reference sequence). The V end lost 0 bases, the J end lost 7 bases, and 15 bases lay between the germline ends. The CDR3 region is CATSRDTVGLGEAFF. CDR3 DNA: TGTGCCACCAGCAGAGATACGGTTGGTCTGGGTGAAGCTTTCTTT.

This clonotype was detected a few times. This chain connects TRBV6-5 to TRBJ2-1; D is uncertain. The CDR3 loop spans 14 amino acids. The V gene lost 6 bases and the J gene lost 10 bases, with 19 bases spanning the gap. Germline values: CDR1 MNHEY, CDR2 SVGAGI. CDR3: CASRNLGTTQEQFF. CDR3 in DNA: TGTGCCAGCAGAAACTTAGGAACGACACAGGAGCAGTTCTTC.

This clonotype was seen repeatedly, ten times or more. V and J are TRBV29-1 and TRBJ2-1; D is undetermined. CDR1 SQVTM and CDR2 ANQGSEA come from the germline V gene. Trimming took off 1 base at V and 7 bases at J, with 11 bases between the two ends. The CDR3 consists of 13 residues. CDR3 sequence reads: CSVEGSWENEQFF. The CDR3 DNA is TGCAGCGTTGAAGGGAGCTGGGAAAATGAGCAGTTCTTC.

This clonotype was recorded a few times. The chain recombines TRBV7-9 with TRBJ2-1; TRBD2 might be the D (6 bases). Germline V gives CDR1 SEHNR, CDR2 FQNEAQ (reference sequence). CDR3 length equals 14 residues. Trimming removed 2 bases at V and 7 bases at J, with 12 bases between. DNA of the CDR3: TGTGCCAGCAGCTTATCCGGCGGGGCGAATGAGCAGTTCTTC. It is translated as CASSLSGGANEQFF.

Of note for this clonotype: Germline is not matched at one junction end, which may reflect a read error. The chain has TRBV12-3 or TRBV12-4 and TRBJ2-1; no clear D gene. The CDR3 is 13 amino acids. CDR3 sequence (DNA): TGTGCCAGCAGTTTAGGCGGAAACAATAAGCAGTTCTTC. Translating it yields CASSLGGNNKQFF.

A few counts support this clonotype. This chain connects TRBV20-1 to TRBJ1-2; D unresolved. The V end lost 6 bases, the J end lost 6 bases, and 26 bases lay between the germline ends. CDR3 length: 16 amino acids. From germline, CDR1 is DFQATT and CDR2 SNEGSKA (reference sequence). The CDR3 here is CSAAPRRRAYQDGYTF. In nucleotides, the CDR3 is TGCAGTGCCGCTCCCCGGAGGAGGGCATACCAGGATGGCTACACCTTC.

This clonotype has only one observation. This may stem from a read error, because a much larger clone lies one nucleotide away. V gene TRBV10-3 combines with J gene TRBJ2-5; 10 positions agree with TRBD2. This CDR3 is 16 amino acids long. Per germline, CDR1 ENHRY and CDR2 SYGVKD. V trimming: 4 bases; J trimming: 2 bases; junction bases outside the gene matches: 7. The CDR3 nucleotides read TGTGCCATCAGTGTGGGAAGCGGGGGGGCTCAAGAGACCCAGTACTTC. This translates into CAISVGSGGAQETQYF.

The chain links TRBV24-1 to TRBJ2-1; 7 bases fit TRBD2. The germline gives CDR1 KGHDR, CDR2 SFDVKD. V lost 3 bases and J lost 10; bases outside the gene matches: 5. The CDR3 extends over 13 amino acids. CDR3 sequence: CATSDAVGREQFF. The DNA for the CDR3 is TGTGCCACCAGTGATGCGGTCGGGAGGGAGCAGTTCTTC.

The chain uses TRBV2 and TRBJ1-1; D is unclear. The germline CDR1 and CDR2 sequences are SNHLY and FYNNEI. The CDR3 is 15 amino acids. The ends were cut back, 0 bases at V and 0 bases at J, with 8 bases in the middle. CDR3: CASSEAGALNTEAFF. The CDR3, as DNA: TGTGCCAGCAGTGAAGCCGGTGCTTTGAACACTGAAGCTTTCTTT.

DNA of the CDR3: TGTGCCAGCAGGATCGGGGCGGCAGAGGGGGGCTACACCTTC. This translates into CASRIGAAEGGYTF. The genes are TRBV27 and TRBJ1-2; possible D gene TRBD1, 5 bases. The ends were cut back, 6 bases at V and 8 bases at J, with 19 bases in the middle. Germline CDR1 and CDR2: MNHEY and SMNVEV (reference sequence). This CDR3 spans 14 amino acids.

The rearrangement links TRBV13 to TRBJ2-1, with D perhaps TRBD2 (6 bases). The last part of the DNA fits TRBJ2-7 better; the J call may be wrong. The CDR3 loop spans 17 amino acids. The V gene's germline CDR1 is PRHDT and CDR2 FYEKMQ (reference sequence). The CDR3 region has the DNA TGTGCCAGCACCCCGCGGGGCTTAAAGAGCTCCTACAATGAGCAGTACTTC. Its protein is CASTPRGLKSSYNEQYF.

The J gene is TRBJ2-1, the V gene TRBV2; 7 nucleotides match TRBD2. CDR1 and CDR2 (germline): SNHLY, FYNNEI. With V trimmed by 2 bases and J by 9 bases, 7 bases remained unmatched. The CDR3 covers 14 residues. Here the CDR3 DNA reads TGTGCCAGCAGTGAACGGGGACTACTGGGTGAGCAGTTCTTC. It yields the protein CASSERGLLGEQFF.